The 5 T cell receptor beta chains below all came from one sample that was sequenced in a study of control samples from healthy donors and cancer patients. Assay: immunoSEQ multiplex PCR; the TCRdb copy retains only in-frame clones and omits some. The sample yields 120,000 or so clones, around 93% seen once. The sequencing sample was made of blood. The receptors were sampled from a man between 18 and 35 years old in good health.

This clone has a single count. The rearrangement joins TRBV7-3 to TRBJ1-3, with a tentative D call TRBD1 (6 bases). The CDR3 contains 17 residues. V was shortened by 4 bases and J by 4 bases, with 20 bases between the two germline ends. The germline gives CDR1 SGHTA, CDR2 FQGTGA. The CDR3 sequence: CASSSLWGGGHGNTIYF. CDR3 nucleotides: TGTGCCAGCAGCTCCCTCTGGGGCGGGGGGCACGGAAACACCATATATTTT.

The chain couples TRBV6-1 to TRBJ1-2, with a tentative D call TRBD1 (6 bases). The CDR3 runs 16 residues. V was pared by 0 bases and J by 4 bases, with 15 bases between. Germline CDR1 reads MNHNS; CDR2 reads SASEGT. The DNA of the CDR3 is TGTGCCAGCAGTGAAGCAACGGGGGGGGCGATCTATGGCTACACCTTC. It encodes CASSEATGGAIYGYTF.

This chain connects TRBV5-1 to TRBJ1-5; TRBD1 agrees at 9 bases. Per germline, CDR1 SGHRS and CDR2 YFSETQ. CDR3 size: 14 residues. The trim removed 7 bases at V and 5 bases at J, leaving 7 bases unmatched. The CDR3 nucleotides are TGCGCCAGCGCCCCTAGGACAGGGGATCAGCCCCAGCATTTT. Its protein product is CASAPRTGDQPQHF.

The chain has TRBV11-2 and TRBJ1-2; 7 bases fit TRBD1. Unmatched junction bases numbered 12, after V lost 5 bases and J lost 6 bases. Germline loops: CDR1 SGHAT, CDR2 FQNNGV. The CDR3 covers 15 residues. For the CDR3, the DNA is TGTGCCAGCAGCCCGGGACAGCTGATAGTAAATGGCTACACCTTC. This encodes CASSPGQLIVNGYTF.

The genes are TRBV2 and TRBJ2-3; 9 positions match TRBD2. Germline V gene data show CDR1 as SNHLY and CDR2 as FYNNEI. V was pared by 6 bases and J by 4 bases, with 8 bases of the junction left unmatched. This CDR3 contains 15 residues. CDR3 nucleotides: TGTGCCAGCAGGGTAGCGGGGGCTCAAGCAGATACGCAGTATTTT. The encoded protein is CASRVAGAQADTQYF.